This T cell receptor beta chain was documented in a study of T cells in Graves' hyperthyroidism and ophthalmopathy (dated by TCRdb to between 2017 and 2020). With regard to the full study: Peripheral blood samples were taken at the time of initial diagnosis, prior to any treatment. To identify distinguishing TCR V-J signatures, a discovery cohort of 90 to 100 patients was used, comprising 43 with Graves' ophthalmopathy and under 60 with stable Graves' hyperthyroidism. An independent validation cohort of around 20 hyperthyroidism patients and 15 or so patients who later progressed to ophthalmopathy tested prospective prediction of ophthalmopathy. The approximately 100 discovery patients were randomly divided into training and test sets at a 7:3 ratio. In addition, the study compared T-cell repertoires in thyroid tissue and in blood from six Graves' hyperthyroidism patients. Once sampling was done, hyperthyroidism patients were given methimazole at a starting dose of 30 mg daily, whereas ophthalmopathy patients were given high-dose intravenous methylprednisolone. The paper reports TCR Vbeta CDR3 sequencing of fewer than 150 peripheral blood samples: around 45 ophthalmopathy, over 70 hyperthyroidism and about 17 progressor patients.

V is pruned by 5 bases and J by 9 bases, leaving 7 bases of the junction without a gene match. The germline V gene gives CDR1 as SGHTA and CDR2 as FQGNSA. Counted from cysteine to phenylalanine, this CDR3 has 15 amino acids. The entry retains the CDR3 DNA only, 45 bases that are in frame from base 1. Study-wide conclusions, independent of this receptor: Ophthalmopathy was separated from stable hyperthyroidism by a 13 V-J signature model, with over 85% sensitivity and approximately 81% specificity obtained in cross-validation and 80%/75% obtained in testing. During validation, the model predicted progression to ophthalmopathy a median of roughly 7.1 months ahead of onset, with almost 71% sensitivity and almost 75% specificity. Most expanded thyroid clonotypes (frequency above 0.001) were also detected in blood, a finding suggesting that blood repertoires may reflect thyroid immune responses. Sample size was not statistically predetermined, and investigators were not blinded to group allocation.

Amplification of TCR beta CDR3 regions was carried out from RNA transcripts. The first round of RT-PCR for the TCR CDR3 was performed with the HTBI primer set and the Qiagen OneStep RT-PCR kit. Libraries were constructed in a second round of multiplex PCR, after which size selection and purification were carried out. Sequencing of the libraries was done on an Illumina HiSeq2000 using paired-end 100 bp reads. In the original analysis: Raw data were processed with SOAPnuke, discarding reads with adapters, uncalled bases, mean Phred below 15, or no exact constant-primer or identifier match. High-quality paired reads were merged with COPE v1.2.5, and unique nucleotide sequences were defined as clonotypes. MiTCR v1.1 was used to align the clonotypes against IMGT TRBV, TRBD and TRBJ reference segments. The analysis included only V-J combinations with a frequency above 0.0001, which together covered over 98% of the repertoires. A TCS score was defined as the ratio of F50 (clonal expansion) to E x V (chaos), with BLOSUM62-based TCRdist applied between CDR3 peptides within each V-J. Welch's t-statistics and random forest reduced just over 500 V-J features to fewer than 15, which were used in a naive Bayes classifier (R e1071). TCRdb cleaned the public reads at Q25 with fastp, built clones with MiXCR and kept in-frame beta chains. Merged by CDR3 protein, the rows form single entries marked with the most common genes and DNA. Here the V and J calls rest on TCRdb's processing, not on the authors' analysis. This sample has hundreds of thousands of distinct CDR3 sequences in its table, and around 20% of those were observed once. Together, the top ten hold 47% of the sample.

This clonotype has just a few counts. Its antigen remains unidentified. One base away there is no much larger clone; base qualities are not given. Ophthalmopathy patients had moderately to severely active disease, Clinical Activity Score of at least 3, NOSPECS grade of at least 4, and duration under 3 months. The study excluded patients with uncontrolled infections, other autoimmune diseases, pregnancy or lactation. Diagnoses were established on the basis of clinical symptoms, serum thyroxine and TRAb, thyroid ultrasound, and orbital computed tomography. PBMCs were separated from approximately 9.9 ml of fresh peripheral blood using Ficoll-Paque density gradient centrifugation. Trizol reagent was used to extract total RNA, and RNA quality was then checked on an Agilent 2100 Bioanalyzer.

The chain joins TRBV7-2 to TRBJ2-1, with 13 bases in between that match TRBD2. Sequenced material: blood. The clonotype comes from a man in his forties with Graves' ophthalmopathy. CDR3 region: CASSILAGGASEQFF. The DNA sequence reads TGTGCCAGCAGCATACTAGCGGGAGGGGCGTCTGAGCAGTTCTTC.